Shown below are 30 T cell receptor beta chains from a single sample sequenced in a study of tumor-infiltrating lymphocytes in primary liver carcinoma (dated by TCRdb to about 2017). Sequencing was performed on an Illumina HiSeq 2500. A constant-region primer and ProtoScript II reverse transcriptase were used to reverse-transcribe TCRbeta-specific cDNA from 500 ng total RNA. TCRbeta libraries were built with three nested multiplex PCR rounds, a slightly modified ARM-PCR procedure. Multiplex TRBV1-TRBV30 forward primers and a Cbeta reverse primer were used in the first two PCR rounds, each of which was run for approximately 11 cycles. Through fastp at Q25 and MiXCR, TCRdb rebuilt clones from the public reads, retaining in-frame beta chains. Entries that share a CDR3 protein sequence are merged under the most common genes and DNA. Within this sample are around 56,000 distinct CDR3 sequences, with approximately 70% of them counted one time only. Roughly three fifths of the sample is taken by the ten largest.

Total RNA and DNA were co-extracted from around 18-30 mg of bulk tissue with the AllPrep DNA/RNA mini kit, without cell sorting. The sample comprised liver tumor tissue from sampling region 2. Reading the label with the study, this specimen's cell subset or site is: tumor region T2, inferior pole. These receptors all stem from a man aged 35 to 55 with primary liver carcinoma and hepatitis B virus infection.

The chain joins TRBV6-6 to TRBJ2-7, with D perhaps matching TRBD1 (6 bases). V was trimmed by 4 bases and J by 2 bases, leaving 15 bases between them. The CDR3 is 15 residues long. Germline V gene lookup returns CDR1 MNHNY and CDR2 SVGAGI (reference sequence). The CDR3: CASSCSRDTAYEQYF. The CDR3 nucleotides read TGTGCCAGCAGTTGCTCACGGGACACGGCCTACGAGCAGTACTTC.

This clonotype was seen only once. One junction end disagrees with the germline gene, perhaps due to a read error. This sequence joins TRBV4-1 and TRBJ1-5; D gene ambiguous. CDR3 length: 13 amino acids. Germline values: CDR1 MGHRA, CDR2 YSYEKL. CDR3 region: CTSSLDRGQPQHF. The CDR3 bases are TGCACCAGCAGCCTAGATCGGGGTCAGCCCCAGCATTTT.

The chain links TRBV28 to TRBJ1-6; 12 bases align to TRBD1. The germline CDR1 and CDR2 sequences are MDHEN and SYDVKM. The CDR3 spans 18 residues. Trimming removed 9 bases from V and 13 bases from J; junction bases left unmatched: 22. In DNA, the CDR3 is TGTGCCAGTCAACCCGGGACAGGGGGCGAGATGGAGAGTTCGCCCCTCCACTTT. Its translation: CASQPGTGGEMESSPLHF.

This clonotype was detected only a few times. The genes are TRBV6-2 or TRBV6-3 and TRBJ2-1, with 9 bases lining up with TRBD2. V trimming: 5 bases; J trimming: 3 bases; junction bases outside the gene matches: 5. This CDR3 comprises 15 residues. Germline V gene sequence: CDR1 MNHEY, CDR2 SVGEGT. For the CDR3, the DNA is TGTGCCAGCAGTAAATATAGCGGGAGCTACAATGAGCAGTTCTTC. Translated, it gives CASSKYSGSYNEQFF.

This chain connects TRBV6-2 or TRBV6-3 to TRBJ2-3; the match to TRBD2 covers 12 bases. Losses at the gene ends were 2 bases for V and 3 bases for J; bases not matched to a gene: 3. The CDR3 is made up of 16 amino acids. The germline V gene has CDR1 MNHEY and CDR2 SVGEGT. The chain's CDR3 is CASSYLAGGPTDTQYF. In DNA form, the CDR3 reads TGTGCCAGCAGTTACCTAGCGGGAGGGCCGACAGATACGCAGTATTTT.

For this clonotype: Given a much more abundant clone one base away, this may be a read error. This chain joins TRBV28 and TRBJ1-1, with D uncertain. The CDR3 spans 10 residues. CDR1 MDHEN and CDR2 SYDVKM come from the germline V gene. CDR3 in amino acids: CASSNREALF. CDR3 nucleotides: TGTGCCAGCAGTAACCGTGAAGCTTTATTT. Full variable domain (remainder filled in from reference TRBV28 and TRBJ1-1): DVKVTQSSRYLVKRTGEKVFLECVQDMDHENMFWYRQDPGLGLRLIYFSYDVKMKEKGDIPEGYSVSREKKERFSLILESASTNQTSMYLCASSNREALFGQGTRLTVV.

This clonotype appeared once. At one end the junction does not follow the germline gene, possibly because of a read error. The chain couples TRBV11-2 to TRBJ1-1; D uncertain. Germline CDR1 is SGHAT and CDR2 is FQNNGV. The CDR3 contains 16 residues. In nucleotides, the CDR3 is TGTGCCAGCGGCCCATCCAGAGGGTTGGTGAACACTAAAGCTTTCTTT. It codes for CASGPSRGLVNTKAFF.

A few counts support this clonotype. One end of the junction fails to match germline, which may point to a read error. V usage is TRBV6-1 and J usage is TRBJ2-1; D may be TRBD2 (6 bases). Germline assignment: CDR1 MNHNS and CDR2 SASEGT. The CDR3 loop spans 16 amino acids. The CDR3 is CDSTPYLSGGYNEQFF. The CDR3 DNA is TGTGACAGCACCCCTTATCTTAGCGGAGGCTACAATGAGCAGTTCTTC.

Note on this clonotype: This CDR3 fails to terminate in the conserved phenylalanine or tryptophan, so it likely reflects a read error. This chain connects TRBV11-2 to TRBJ2-2; no definite D call. V dropped 5 bases and J dropped 6 bases, with 10 bases sitting between them. Germline CDR1 and CDR2: SGHAT and FQNNGV. CDR3 length: 13 residues. CDR3 in DNA: TGTGCCAGCAGCCATGCTGTGGCCGGGGAGCTGTTTTTG. Translating gives CASSHAVAGELFL.

A remark on this clonotype: One junction end disagrees with the germline gene, perhaps due to a read error. This chain links TRBV11-2 with TRBJ2-2; D might be TRBD2 (5 bases). This CDR3 region has 15 residues. CDR1 is SGHAT, CDR2 FQNNGV, per germline. The CDR3 bases are TGTGCCAGCAGCTTTGCTGGATCGATGACCGGGGAGCCGTTTTTT. This sequence encodes CASSFAGSMTGEPFF. The variable domain in full, completed from reference TRBV11-2 and TRBJ2-2, reads EAGVAQSPRYKIIEKRQSVAFWCNPISGHATLYWYQQILGQGPKLLIQFQNNGVVDDSQLPKDRFSAERLKGVDSTLKIQPAKLEDSAVYLCASSFAGSMTGEPFFGEGSRLTVL.

This clonotype was picked up a small number of times. A much bigger clone sits one base away, suggesting this may be a read error. The V and J genes are TRBV24-1 and TRBJ2-6, with D perhaps TRBD2 (6 bases). The CDR3 consists of 14 residues. Looked up from germline, CDR1 is KGHDR and CDR2 is SFDVKD. This CDR3 reads CVTGGDAGANVLTF. Written as DNA, the CDR3 is TGTGTCACCGGCGGGGATGCCGGGGCCAACGTCCTGACTTTC.

Comment on this clonotype: At one end, the junction sequence differs from germline, possibly due to a read error. The V and J genes are TRBV2 and TRBJ2-7; 8 bases match TRBD1. CDR1 and CDR2 from the germline V gene are SNHLY and FYNNEI. The CDR3 has 15 amino acids. The CDR3 sequence: CASSEDRAVSCEQYF. CDR3 sequence (DNA): TGTGCCAGCAGTGAGGACAGGGCGGTTTCCTGCGAGCAGTACTTC.

Remarks on this clonotype: This may be a read error: a much more frequent sequence differs by one nucleotide. The final CDR3 position lacks the conserved phenylalanine or tryptophan, pointing to a likely read error. V is TRBV5-1 and J is TRBJ2-1; 10 bases are a match to TRBD2. Germline loops: CDR1 SGHRS, CDR2 YFSETQ. V lost 4 bases to trimming and J lost 9 bases; unmatched junction nucleotides: 13. CDR3 length: 16 residues. The CDR3 nucleotides are TGCGCCAGCAGCCCAGCCGGGACTAGCGTGAGGGGTGAGCAGTTCATC. It is translated as CASSPAGTSVRGEQFI.

In regard to this clonotype: A clone one base away is much larger, so this may be a read error. The rearrangement joins TRBV12-3 or TRBV12-4 to TRBJ1-1, with TRBD1 as a possible D gene (6 bases). The CDR3 loop spans 14 amino acids. The germline V and J ends were trimmed by 4 bases and 5 bases, with 14 bases remaining between them. The CDR3: CASSSADRKTEAFF. The CDR3 region has the DNA TGTGCCAGCAGTTCGGCAGACAGGAAAACTGAAGCTTTCTTT.

This clonotype was seen a single time. Sequence at one end of the junction differs from germline and may be a read error. The rearrangement uses TRBV5-6 and TRBJ2-3; TRBD2 might be the D (6 bases). The CDR3 sequence is 13 residues long. Per the germline V gene, CDR1 is SGHDT and CDR2 is YYEEEE. CDR3 DNA: TGTGCCTGCAGCTTCGGGAGTACAGATACGCAGTATTTT. Its translation: CACSFGSTDTQYF.

This clonotype was seen only once. The conserved closing phenylalanine or tryptophan is absent in this CDR3, likely reflecting a read error. This rearrangement joins TRBV9 to TRBJ2-2; 7 nucleotides align to TRBD1. CDR3 length: 15 amino acids. J gave up 1 base and V 4 bases, and 4 bases lay outside the gene matches. Germline CDR1 SGDLS, CDR2 YYNGEE. CDR3 loop: CASSLRDRNTGELFS. CDR3 bases: TGTGCCAGCAGCCTCCGGGACAGGAACACCGGGGAGCTGTTTTCT.

As for this clonotype: One junction end disagrees with the germline gene, perhaps due to a read error. The chain couples TRBV12-3 or TRBV12-4 to TRBJ1-6; D is possibly TRBD1 (5 bases). The CDR3 is 14 amino acids. The CDR3 sequence: CASSLGQGEGPPHF. DNA of the CDR3: TGTGCCAGCAGCCTGGGGCAGGGCGAAGGACCCCCCCACTTT.

Points on this clonotype: The conserved closing phenylalanine or tryptophan is absent in this CDR3, likely reflecting a read error. The chain has TRBV6-6 and TRBJ1-1; 8 bases match TRBD1. The CDR3 runs 13 residues. CDR1 MNHNY and CDR2 SVGAGI come from the germline V gene (reference sequence). V shed 10 bases, J shed 5 bases, and the junction held 9 bases outside the gene matches. CDR3 nucleotide sequence: TGTGCCAACAGCACAGGGGGGACTACTGAAGCTTTCTAT. It encodes CANSTGGTTEAFY.

This clonotype was detected only a few times. This sequence may be a read error, since a much larger clone differs from it by one base. The chain couples TRBV30 to TRBJ2-1, with 7 bases identical to TRBD2. CDR3 length: 17 amino acids. CDR1 and CDR2 from the germline V gene are GTSNPN and SVGIG (reference sequence). This CDR3 reads CARPGGPKRSSYNEQSF. As DNA, the CDR3 is TGTGCCCGTCCGGGGGGACCTAAGCGGAGCTCCTACAATGAGCAGTCCTTC.

On this clonotype: At one boundary the junction diverges from the germline segment, which might be a read error. CDR3 DNA sequence: TGTGCCCCGGAGATATATGGCTACAGCTTC. Residues: CAPEIYGYSF. The J gene is TRBJ1-2, the V gene TRBV19; D is uncertain. The germline gives CDR1 LNHDA, CDR2 SQIVND (reference sequence). The CDR3 totals 10 residues.

About this clonotype: A read error may produce the germline difference seen at one junction end. The chain links TRBV6-1 to TRBJ1-2, with D unresolved. Germline assignment: CDR1 MNHNS and CDR2 SASEGT. The CDR3 runs 13 residues. The CDR3 sequence is CASSERVSIGYTF. CDR3 DNA: TGCGCCAGCAGTGAACGGGTGTCTATAGGCTACACCTTC.

About this clonotype itself: A much larger clonotype is one base distant, so this may be a read error. The V and J genes are TRBV12-3 or TRBV12-4 and TRBJ1-1; D gene ambiguous. V was clipped by 6 bases and J by 6 bases, with 11 bases between them. The CDR3 sequence is 12 residues long. CDR3 in amino acids: CASRYVRAEAFF. CDR3 nucleotide sequence: TGTGCCAGCAGGTATGTGAGGGCTGAAGCTTTCTTT.

This clonotype was detected ten times or more. The J gene is TRBJ2-1, the V gene TRBV6-6; D is undetermined. CDR1 and CDR2 from the germline V gene are MNHNY and SVGAGI (reference sequence). Trimming stripped 8 bases from V and 8 bases from J, with 10 bases between. The CDR3 length is 11 residues. DNA of the CDR3: TGTGCCAGCTCGAGTCGGGATGAGCAGTTCTTC. This translates into CASSSRDEQFF.

About this clonotype: An end of the junction differs from the germline gene, which may be a read error. The rearrangement uses TRBV12-3 or TRBV12-4 and TRBJ1-1; no clear D gene. The CDR3 totals 14 residues. The CDR3 DNA follows: TGTGCCAGCAGCGCCGGCACCTTGAACACTAAAGCTTTCTTT. This gives the protein CASSAGTLNTKAFF.

The rearrangement links TRBV11-3 to TRBJ2-1; TRBD1 matches 10 bases. The CDR3 totals 16 residues. V shed 5 bases and J 8 bases; nucleotides not matched to a gene: 12. CDR1 is SGHNT, CDR2 YENEEA, per germline. DNA for the CDR3: TGTGCCAGCAGCCCAGCAGGACAGGGGGTGGTAGATGAGCAGTTCTTC. It codes for CASSPAGQGVVDEQFF.

Worth noting for this clonotype: A junction end diverges from the germline sequence, so it may reflect a read error. The rearrangement links TRBV7-6 to TRBJ1-2, with D possibly matching TRBD1 (5 bases). Germline V lookup: CDR1 SGHVS, CDR2 FNYEAQ. This CDR3 has 15 residues. This chain's CDR3 is CASSLAPGTNYGYIF. The CDR3, as DNA: TGTGCCAGCAGCTTAGCTCCGGGGACCAACTATGGCTACATCTTC.

The J gene is TRBJ2-7, the V gene TRBV2; D is undetermined. The germline V gene has CDR1 SNHLY and CDR2 FYNNEI. V was cut by 1 base and J by 6 bases, with 13 bases left in between. This CDR3 is built from 14 residues. The CDR3 loop is CASSEVDATVEQYF. The CDR3 bases are TGTGCCAGCAGTGAAGTAGACGCCACGGTCGAGCAGTACTTC.

For this clonotype: One end of the junction varies from germline; a read error may be responsible. The chain employs TRBV28 and TRBJ1-5; a possible D gene is TRBD1 (5 bases). Germline V CDR1 and CDR2: MDHEN, SYDVKM. The CDR3 spans 14 residues. As DNA, the CDR3 is TGTGACAGCAGAAAAGGGGAAGTCAATCGGCCCCAGCATTTT. This sequence encodes CDSRKGEVNRPQHF.

Turning to this clonotype: The junction shows a germline mismatch at one end, possibly a read error. Written as DNA, the CDR3 is TGTGCCAACAGCTCGTACGGACCAGTACTAGAGACCCAGTACTTC. Translation gives CANSSYGPVLETQYF. This sequence joins TRBV5-5 and TRBJ2-5; D is unclear. The CDR3 length is 15 residues. Germline V gives CDR1 SGHKS, CDR2 YYEKEE (reference sequence).

The chain uses TRBV12-3 or TRBV12-4 and TRBJ2-7; TRBD1 matches 11 bases. This CDR3 has 15 residues. CDR3 in amino acids: CYSSFGQGANYEQYF. In nucleotides, the CDR3 is TGTTACAGCAGTTTTGGACAGGGGGCGAATTACGAGCAGTACTTC.